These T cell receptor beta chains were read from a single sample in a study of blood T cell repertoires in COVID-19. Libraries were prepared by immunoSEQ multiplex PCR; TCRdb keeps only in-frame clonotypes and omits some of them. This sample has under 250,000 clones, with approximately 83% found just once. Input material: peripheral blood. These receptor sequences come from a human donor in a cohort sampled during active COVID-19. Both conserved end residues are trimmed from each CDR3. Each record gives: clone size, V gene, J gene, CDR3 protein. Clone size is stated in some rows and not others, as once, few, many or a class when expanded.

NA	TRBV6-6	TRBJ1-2	ASSTGTGAYGYT
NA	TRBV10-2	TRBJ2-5	ASSESSSTGQGRRETQY
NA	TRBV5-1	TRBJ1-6	ASRGEGQGELFSPLH
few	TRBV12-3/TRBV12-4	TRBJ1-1	ASSLGGTGLAF
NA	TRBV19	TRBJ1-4	ASQERDRLEEKLF
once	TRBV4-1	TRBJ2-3	ASSQEVTGYTDTQY
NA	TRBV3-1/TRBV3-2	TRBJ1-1	ASSQGLGQGPVRY
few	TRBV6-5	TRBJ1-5	ASSYRGSQPQH
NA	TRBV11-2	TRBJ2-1	ASSRDRAKQF
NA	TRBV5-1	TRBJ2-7	ASSTGQGTYEQY
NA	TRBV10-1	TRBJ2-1	ASSESVRGEEQF
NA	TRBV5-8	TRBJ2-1	ASSLARAGLSSYNEQF
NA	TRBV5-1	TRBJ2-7	ASSLGDSEQY
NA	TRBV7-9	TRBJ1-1	ASSLIGNTEAF
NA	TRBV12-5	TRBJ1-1	ASGGVLQGVNTEAF
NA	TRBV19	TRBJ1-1	ASIDTNTEAF
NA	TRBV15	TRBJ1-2	ATSRVPVGTGYGYT
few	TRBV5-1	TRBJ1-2	ASSWGGGPVGYT
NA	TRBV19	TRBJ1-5	AISPGQLLPPQH
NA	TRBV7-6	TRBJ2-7	ASSFGTPSSYEQY
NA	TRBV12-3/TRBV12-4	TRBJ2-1	ASSWGDEQF
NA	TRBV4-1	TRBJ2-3	ASSPPLPGTQY
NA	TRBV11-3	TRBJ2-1	ASSLYSGEGQGTNEQF
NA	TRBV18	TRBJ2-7	ASSPGRGRGIEQY
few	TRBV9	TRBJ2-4	ASSVDPLYSGGAGEAKNIQY
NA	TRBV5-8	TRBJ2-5	ASSFAETQY